A single count supports the clone carrying this T cell receptor beta chain. Its antigen is still unknown. Assay used: immunoSEQ multiplex PCR; TCRdb lists only in-frame clones, some missing. The table shows about 60,000 clones, with 80% to 90% occurring only once. The sample belongs to a study of a mutant IDH1 vaccine in newly diagnosed glioma. Study-level background: Of treated patients, around 62% were men and roughly 38% women, averaging around 44 years.

Time point here: week 35, safety follow-up. In every dose of vaccine, 300 ug of mutant IDH1 20-mer peptide was given alongside topical imiquimod. Astrocytomas found in donors were new, WHO grade 3 or 4, IDH1-mutant and ATRX-lost. Trimming at V came to 6 bases and at J to 1 base, leaving 12 bases not matched to a gene. The CDR3 covers 16 residues. Looked up from germline, CDR1 is SQVTM and CDR2 is ANQGSEA. The receptor's source is a man aged 40-55 years with glioma. This material consisted of PBMCs, taken from a glioma patient whose treatment included an IDH1 peptide vaccine. The chain uses TRBV29-1 and TRBJ2-1, with TRBD2 matching 7 bases. The CDR3 reads CSVGRGGSRSYNEQFF. CDR3 sequence (DNA): TGCAGCGTGGGGAGGGGCGGGAGTAGGTCCTACAATGAGCAGTTCTTC.